This is a list of T cell receptor beta chains from one sample in a study of T cell responses to AZD1222 COVID-19 vaccine. Method: immunoSEQ multiplex PCR; TCRdb's copy keeps in-frame clones and lacks some. The sample lists about 160,000 clones, 80% to 95% occurring once. The starting material was peripheral blood, obtained on day 0 of AZD1222 vaccination. The receptors shown here come from an adult in good health. The CDR3 runs from the conserved cysteine through the conserved F or W. A D gene is named only where the DNA matches it firmly. The size field is filled for only some rows; it gives once, few, many or a size class.

CDR3aa | CDR3nt | abundance | v_gene | d_gene | j_gene
CASFWPYNEQFF | TGTGCTAGTTTTTGGCCCTACAATGAGCAGTTCTTC | - | TRBV12-5 | - | TRBJ2-1
CASSPQGASGRNEQFF | TGTGCCAGCAGCCCCCAGGGGGCTAGCGGGAGAAATGAGCAGTTCTTC | - | TRBV4-2 | TRBD2 | TRBJ2-1
CASPGQGHPGELFF | TGTGCCAGCCCGGGACAGGGCCATCCCGGGGAGCTGTTTTTT | - | TRBV18 | TRBD1 | TRBJ2-2
CANLNLSNQPQHF | TGTGCCAACCTAAACCTCAGTAATCAGCCCCAGCATTTT | - | TRBV19 | - | TRBJ1-5
CASSLGGGNTGELFF | TGTGCCAGCAGCTTAGGAGGCGGGAACACCGGGGAGCTGTTTTTT | - | TRBV7-2 | - | TRBJ2-2
CASSLGPGLNTEAFF | TGCGCCAGCAGCTTGGGCCCAGGATTAAACACTGAAGCTTTCTTT | - | TRBV5-1 | - | TRBJ1-1
CASSPQGNSPLHF | TGCGCCAGCAGCCCACAGGGGAATTCACCCCTCCACTTT | - | TRBV5-1 | TRBD1 | TRBJ1-6
CASSVGAGIYEQYF | TGTGCCAGCAGCGTAGGGGCAGGGATTTACGAGCAGTACTTC | - | TRBV9 | - | TRBJ2-7
CASSQTGRTGELFF | TGTGCCAGCAGCCAGACAGGCCGAACCGGGGAGCTGTTTTTT | - | TRBV11-3 | - | TRBJ2-2
CASSQGGSKETQYF | TGCGCCAGCAGCCAAGGGGGTTCCAAAGAGACCCAGTACTTC | - | TRBV4-1 | - | TRBJ2-5
CASSYRGTDTQYF | TGTGCCAGCAGCTACCGAGGAACAGATACGCAGTATTTT | - | TRBV3-1/TRBV3-2 | - | TRBJ2-3
CASSGGTRRSEQFF | TGTGCCAGCAGTGGCGGGACTAGGAGGTCTGAGCAGTTCTTC | - | TRBV6-2/TRBV6-3 | TRBD2 | TRBJ2-1
CASSMDYEQYF | TGCGCCAGCAGCATGGACTACGAGCAGTACTTC | few | TRBV5-1 | - | TRBJ2-7
CASSFPVSGRSSYEQYF | TGTGCCAGCAGCTTCCCCGTTAGCGGGAGGAGCTCCTACGAGCAGTACTTC | - | TRBV7-9 | TRBD2 | TRBJ2-7
CASSLETVNEQFF | TGTGCCAGCAGCTTAGAAACAGTAAATGAGCAGTTCTTC | - | TRBV11-2 | - | TRBJ2-1
CASSFGTGGGYTF | TGCGCCAGCAGCTTTGGGACGGGCGGTGGCTACACCTTC | - | TRBV5-1 | - | TRBJ1-2
CASSRRTFADTQYF | TGTGCCAGCAGTAGAAGGACATTTGCAGATACGCAGTATTTT | - | TRBV6-5 | - | TRBJ2-3